A selection of T cell receptor beta chains follows, all from one sample in a study of control samples from healthy donors and cancer patients. Profiled with immunoSEQ multiplex PCR; TCRdb holds only in-frame clones, not every one. The table includes around 110,000 clones, 93% detected once. What was sequenced was blood. Receptors originate from a man aged 30 to 39 in good health. CDR3s include the opening cysteine and the closing phenylalanine or tryptophan. A D gene is named only where the DNA matches it firmly. Part of the rows lack a size; the others show once, few, many or a class for expanded clones.

d_call	v_call	clone_size	j_call	cdr3_aa	cdr3_nt
-	TRBV5-1	-	TRBJ1-1	CASSLAGGLTEAFF	TGCGCCAGCAGCTTGGCGGGTGGCCTCACTGAAGCTTTCTTT
-	TRBV6-2/TRBV6-3	-	TRBJ1-6	CASSYPTGTRGSYNSPLHF	TGTGCCAGCAGTTACCCAACAGGGACAAGGGGCTCCTATAATTCACCCCTCCACTTT
-	TRBV4-1	-	TRBJ1-6	CASSQDRGGTLHF	TGCGCCAGCAGCCAAGATCGAGGGGGAACCCTCCACTTT
TRBD2	TRBV27	-	TRBJ2-3	CASSLKASGGAWGTDTQYF	TGTGCCAGCAGTTTAAAGGCTAGCGGGGGGGCCTGGGGCACAGATACGCAGTATTTT
-	TRBV3-1/TRBV3-2	-	TRBJ2-7	CASSLHPPPADEQYF	TGTGCCAGCAGCCTGCACCCCCCCCCGGCGGACGAGCAGTACTTC
TRBD1	TRBV3-1/TRBV3-2	-	TRBJ2-7	CASSPFRTGVSYEQYF	TGTGCCAGCAGCCCCTTCCGGACAGGGGTTTCCTACGAGCAGTACTTC
-	TRBV19	-	TRBJ2-1	CASSSQTTFLGHDEQFF	TGTGCCAGTAGTTCCCAAACCACCTTCTTGGGTCACGATGAGCAGTTCTTC
-	TRBV6-6	-	TRBJ1-2	CASSSPAGYTF	TGTGCCAGCAGCTCCCCAGCGGGCTACACCTTC
-	TRBV2	-	TRBJ2-2	CASRLSEHTGELFF	TGTGCCAGCAGACTGAGCGAGCACACCGGGGAGCTGTTTTTT
TRBD1	TRBV27	-	TRBJ1-4	CASSRDRGGSNEKLFF	TGTGCCAGCAGTCGAGACAGGGGAGGGTCTAATGAAAAACTGTTTTTT
-	TRBV11-3	-	TRBJ2-1	CASSSKSGPTSNEQFF	TGTGCCAGCAGCTCCAAAAGTGGTCCCACATCCAATGAGCAGTTCTTC
-	TRBV6-6	-	TRBJ2-7	CASSYRGLPTYEQYF	TGTGCCAGCAGTTACCGCGGGCTACCCACCTACGAGCAGTACTTC
-	TRBV5-1	-	TRBJ2-1	CASSLTRIYNEQFF	TGCGCCAGCAGCCTCACTAGAATTTACAATGAGCAGTTCTTC
-	TRBV2	-	TRBJ1-5	CASSDRGSGAAQHF	TGTGCCAGCAGTGACAGGGGATCGGGCGCAGCCCAGCATTTT
TRBD1	TRBV11-2	-	TRBJ2-5	CASSFRTGQETQYF	TGTGCCAGTAGCTTCAGGACAGGGCAAGAGACCCAGTACTTC
-	TRBV28	-	TRBJ2-7	CASSIQGWSYEQYF	TGTGCCAGCAGCATTCAGGGATGGTCCTACGAGCAGTACTTC
-	TRBV7-2	few	TRBJ1-4	CASSLTGYYEKLFF	TGTGCCAGCAGCTTGACAGGCTATTATGAAAAACTGTTTTTT
-	TRBV15	-	TRBJ1-1	CATSRNRALNTEAFF	TGTGCCACCAGCAGAAACCGGGCCCTGAACACTGAAGCTTTCTTT
-	TRBV9	-	TRBJ1-1	CASSATGTPEAFF	TGTGCCAGCAGCGCTACCGGGACCCCTGAAGCTTTCTTT
-	TRBV5-1	-	TRBJ2-2	CASSSAPNTGELFF	TGCGCCAGCAGCAGCGCCCCGAACACCGGGGAGCTGTTTTTT
-	TRBV29-1	-	TRBJ1-1	CSVGNTEAFF	TGCAGCGTTGGGAACACTGAAGCTTTCTTT
-	TRBV2	-	TRBJ1-5	CASSALQTKDQPQHF	TGTGCCAGCAGTGCCCTACAAACCAAGGATCAGCCCCAGCATTTT
TRBD1	TRBV7-4	-	TRBJ1-3	CASSLTPGQGRNTIYF	TGTGCCAGCAGCTTAACACCGGGACAGGGAAGAAACACCATATATTTT
-	TRBV2	once	TRBJ1-2	CASSVFQTVYGYTF	TGTGCCAGCAGTGTGTTCCAAACCGTCTATGGCTACACCTTC
-	TRBV5-1	-	TRBJ1-4	CASSLSTLEEKLFF	TGCGCCAGCAGCTTATCCACCCTCGAGGAAAAACTGTTTTTT
-	TRBV9	-	TRBJ2-5	CASSAHRTGNLASETQYF	TGTGCCAGCAGCGCCCACCGGACCGGGAACCTCGCATCAGAGACCCAGTACTTC
TRBD1	TRBV3-1/TRBV3-2	-	TRBJ1-5	CASSQEGQGASNQPQHF	TGTGCCAGCAGCCAAGAGGGACAGGGGGCAAGCAATCAGCCCCAGCATTTT